The subject of this entry is one TCR beta chain. Antigen unknown. Trimming cost V 5 bases and J 6 bases, with 10 bases left between them. Germline CDR1 SGHAT, CDR2 FQNNGV. The CDR3 contains 13 residues. Profiling relied on immunoSEQ multiplex PCR, and the TCRdb table lists in-frame clones only, not all of them. This sample yields some 190,000 clones, of which 85% to 95% are seen a single time; 1% to 1.5% belongs to the top ten. This specimen belongs to a study of T cell responses to AZD1222 COVID-19 vaccine. Across the whole study: Whether given at about 4 or about 12 weeks, second doses were pooled. The study's findings and limits: At study baseline, merely six AZD1222 recipients were seropositive. Donor demographics were predominantly white British with a female majority; clonal diversity may be underestimated.

The sequence was obtained from an adult in good health. The material sequenced was peripheral blood, taken on day 0 of AZD1222 vaccination. The chain joins TRBV11-2 to TRBJ2-2; D is possibly TRBD2 (5 bases). CDR3 region: CASSQTGAGELFF. Written as DNA, the CDR3 is TGTGCCAGCAGCCAGACCGGGGCCGGGGAGCTGTTTTTT.